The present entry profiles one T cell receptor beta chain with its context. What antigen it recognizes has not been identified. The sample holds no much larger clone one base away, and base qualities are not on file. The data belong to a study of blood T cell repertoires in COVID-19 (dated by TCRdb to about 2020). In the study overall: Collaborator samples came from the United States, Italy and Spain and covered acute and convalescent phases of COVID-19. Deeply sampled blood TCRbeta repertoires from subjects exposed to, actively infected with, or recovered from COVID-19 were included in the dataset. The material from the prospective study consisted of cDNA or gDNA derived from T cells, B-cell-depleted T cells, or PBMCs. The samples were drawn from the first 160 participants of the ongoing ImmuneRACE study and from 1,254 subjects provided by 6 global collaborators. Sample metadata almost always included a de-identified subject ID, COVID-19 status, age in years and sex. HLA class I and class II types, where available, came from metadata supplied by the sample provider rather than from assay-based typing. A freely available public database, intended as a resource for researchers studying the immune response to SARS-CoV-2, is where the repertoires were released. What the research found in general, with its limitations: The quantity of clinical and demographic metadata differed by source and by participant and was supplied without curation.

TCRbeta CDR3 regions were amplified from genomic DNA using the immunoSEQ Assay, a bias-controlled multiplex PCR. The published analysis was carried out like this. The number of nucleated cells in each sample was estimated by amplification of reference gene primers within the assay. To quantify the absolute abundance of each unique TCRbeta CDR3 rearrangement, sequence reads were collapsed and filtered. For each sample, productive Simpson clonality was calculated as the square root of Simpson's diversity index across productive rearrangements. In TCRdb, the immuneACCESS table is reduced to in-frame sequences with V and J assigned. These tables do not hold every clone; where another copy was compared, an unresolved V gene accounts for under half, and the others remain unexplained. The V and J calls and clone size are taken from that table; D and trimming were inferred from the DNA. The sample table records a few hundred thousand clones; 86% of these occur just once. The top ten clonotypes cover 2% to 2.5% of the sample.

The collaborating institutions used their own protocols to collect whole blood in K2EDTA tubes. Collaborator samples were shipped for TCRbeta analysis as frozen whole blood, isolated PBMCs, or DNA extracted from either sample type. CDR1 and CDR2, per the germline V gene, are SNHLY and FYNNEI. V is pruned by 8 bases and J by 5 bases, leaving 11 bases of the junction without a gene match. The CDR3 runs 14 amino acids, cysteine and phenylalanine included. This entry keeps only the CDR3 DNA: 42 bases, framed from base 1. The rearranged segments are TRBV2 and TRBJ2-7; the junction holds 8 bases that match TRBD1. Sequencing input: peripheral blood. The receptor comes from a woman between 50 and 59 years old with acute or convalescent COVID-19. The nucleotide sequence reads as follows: TGTGCCAGCTTTCGAGACAGGGGAATAGACGAGCAGTACTTC. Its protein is CASFRDRGIDEQYF.